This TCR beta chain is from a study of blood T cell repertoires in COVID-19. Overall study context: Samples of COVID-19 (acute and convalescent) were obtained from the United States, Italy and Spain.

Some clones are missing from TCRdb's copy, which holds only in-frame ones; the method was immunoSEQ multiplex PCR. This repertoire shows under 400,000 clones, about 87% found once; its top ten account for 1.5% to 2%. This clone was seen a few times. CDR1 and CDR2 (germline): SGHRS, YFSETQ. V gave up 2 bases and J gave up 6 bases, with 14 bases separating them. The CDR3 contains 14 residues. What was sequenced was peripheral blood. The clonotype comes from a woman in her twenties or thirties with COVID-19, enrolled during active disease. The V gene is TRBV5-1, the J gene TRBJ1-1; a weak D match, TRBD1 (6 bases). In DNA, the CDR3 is TGCGCCAGCAGCTTCCGACAGGCAAGCGCTGAAGCTTTCTTT. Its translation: CASSFRQASAEAFF.